Listed below are T cell receptor beta chains from one sample, sequenced in a study of shared clonotypes between healthy human individuals. The protocol was immunoSEQ multiplex PCR, while the TCRdb copy is restricted to in-frame clones and leaves out a portion. This sample has hundreds of thousands of clones; around 90% occur once, and the top ten carry roughly 22%. Sample: naive CD8+ T cells sorted from blood. These receptors came from a man aged 25-45 years in good health. Both conserved end residues are part of each CDR3. A D gene is named only where the DNA matches it firmly. Rows may omit the clone size; those that give it use once, few, many or a size class.

>-|TRBV27|13|TRBJ1-1|-
TGTGCCAGCAGTCCAATTGGGGGTACTGAAGCTTTCTTT
CASSPIGGTEAFF
>-|TRBV28|16|TRBJ2-5|-
TGTGCCAGCAGCTTAGGGCAGGGTACTCGAGAAGAGACCCAGTACTTC
CASSLGQGTREETQYF
>once|TRBV5-6|16|TRBJ2-2|-
TGTGCCAGCAGCTTGGTCGCGGGATCGGACACCGGGGAGCTGTTTTTT
CASSLVAGSDTGELFF
>-|TRBV27|15|TRBJ2-1|TRBD2
TGTGCCAGCAGTATAGCCGGGACTAGTCGTAGGGAGCAGTTCTTC
CASSIAGTSRREQFF
>-|TRBV27|16|TRBJ2-7|TRBD1
TGTGCCAGCAGTTTATCGGCTGGGGACAGGCCCTACGAGCAGTACTTC
CASSLSAGDRPYEQYF
>-|TRBV6-5|16|TRBJ2-7|-
TGTGCCAGCAGTTACTCGGGACATCGAGGAGCCTACGAGCAGTACTTC
CASSYSGHRGAYEQYF
>-|TRBV7-8|17|TRBJ1-4|-
TGTGCCAGCAGCTTAGCCTTAAACAGGGTCGCAGGTGAAAAACTGTTTTTT
CASSLALNRVAGEKLFF
>-|TRBV5-1|16|TRBJ2-1|TRBD1
TGCGCCAGTTGTTCGCGTCAGGGACAGGGGGCAGGTGAGCAGTTCTTC
CASCSRQGQGAGEQFF
>-|TRBV27|14|TRBJ2-7|-
TGTGCCAGCAGTTTAGGGATGGGAGTTCGCGAGCAGTACTTC
CASSLGMGVREQYF
>-|TRBV27|17|TRBJ2-3|TRBD1
TGTGCCAGCAGTTTATCCCGGGACAGGGGGTTGACAGATACACAGTATTTT
CASSLSRDRGLTDTQYF
>-|TRBV7-6|15|TRBJ2-7|TRBD1
TGTGCCAGCAGCTTATACCCGACAGGGGGGTACGAGCAGTACTTC
CASSLYPTGGYEQYF
>-|TRBV6-5|13|TRBJ1-1|-
TGTGCCAGCAGTTACTCGCGGAACACTGAAGCTTTCTTT
CASSYSRNTEAFF
>-|TRBV4-1|12|TRBJ1-1|-
TGCGCCAGCAGCCAATTCAACACTGAAGCTTTCTTT
CASSQFNTEAFF
>-|TRBV10-2|16|TRBJ2-4|TRBD2
TGCGCCAGCAGTGACGCGGGGGAACTAGCCAAAAACATTCAGTACTTC
CASSDAGELAKNIQYF
>once|TRBV29-1|16|TRBJ2-3|TRBD1
TGCAGCGTGCCAAAGGTCCCGGGACAGGGGACAGATACGCAGTATTTT
CSVPKVPGQGTDTQYF
>once|TRBV29-1|14|TRBJ2-7|TRBD2
TGCAGCGTTTCAGGACTAGCGGGTTCCTACGAGCAGTACTTC
CSVSGLAGSYEQYF
>once|TRBV7-9|12|TRBJ2-7|-
TGTGCCAGCAAACCCTTGTACTACGAGCAGTACTTC
CASKPLYYEQYF
>-|TRBV15|18|TRBJ2-6|-
TGTGCCACCAGCAGGAGGACGCACCCCTACTCTGGGGCCAACGTCCTGACTTTC
CATSRRTHPYSGANVLTF
>-|TRBV27|13|TRBJ1-1|TRBD1
TGTGCCAGCACTTATATACAGGGGACTGAAGCTTTCTTT
CASTYIQGTEAFF
>-|TRBV14|17|TRBJ2-1|TRBD2
TGTGCCAGCAGCCAAGAGGGACTAGCGGGATGGGTCAATGAGCAGTTCTTC
CASSQEGLAGWVNEQFF
>-|TRBV7-9|15|TRBJ2-1|-
TGTGCCAGCAGTCCGGTAACAGGCCGCCACAATGAGCAGTTCTTC
CASSPVTGRHNEQFF
>-|TRBV6-1|15|TRBJ1-5|-
TGTGCCAGCAGTGAAGGTGGCGGAAGCAATCAGCCCCAGCATTTT
CASSEGGGSNQPQHF
>-|TRBV7-9|16|TRBJ2-1|-
TGTGCCAGCAGCTTAGCGCTGGGGGTCTCCTACAATGAGCAGTTCTTC
CASSLALGVSYNEQFF
>-|TRBV5-1|15|TRBJ2-5|TRBD2
TGCGCCAGCAGCTTGGAGGCGGGAGGGCCAGAGACCCAGTACTTC
CASSLEAGGPETQYF
>-|TRBV19|15|TRBJ2-5|TRBD1
TGTGCCAGTAGTTTTACAGGGGGACAACAAGAGACCCAGTACTTC
CASSFTGGQQETQYF
>-|TRBV29-1|13|TRBJ2-7|-
TGCAGCGTTGTCAAGGGTCCGGAATACGAGCAGTACTTC
CSVVKGPEYEQYF